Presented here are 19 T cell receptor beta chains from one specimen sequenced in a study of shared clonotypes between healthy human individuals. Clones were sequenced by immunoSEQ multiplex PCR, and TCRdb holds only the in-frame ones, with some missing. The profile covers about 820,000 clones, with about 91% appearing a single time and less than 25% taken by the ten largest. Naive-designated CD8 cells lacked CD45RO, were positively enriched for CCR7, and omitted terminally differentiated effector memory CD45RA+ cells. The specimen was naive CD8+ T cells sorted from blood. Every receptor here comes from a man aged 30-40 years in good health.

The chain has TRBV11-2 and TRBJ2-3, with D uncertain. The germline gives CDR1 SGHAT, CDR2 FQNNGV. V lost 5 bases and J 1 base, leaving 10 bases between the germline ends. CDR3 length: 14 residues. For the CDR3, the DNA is TGTGCCAGCAGCCTCTCCGCGGGCACAGATACGCAGTATTTT. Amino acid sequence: CASSLSAGTDTQYF.

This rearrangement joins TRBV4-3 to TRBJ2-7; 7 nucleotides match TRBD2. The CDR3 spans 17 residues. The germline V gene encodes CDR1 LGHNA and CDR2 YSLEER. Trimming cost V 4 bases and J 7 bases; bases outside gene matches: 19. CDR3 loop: CASSRDPSGDPLQEQYF. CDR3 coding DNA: TGCGCCAGCAGCCGAGACCCTAGCGGAGATCCCCTACAGGAGCAGTACTTC.

Here the CDR3 DNA reads TGTGCCAGCAGAACACCTGTGGAGCGGGATGTTAGCACAGATACGCAGTATTTT. Protein product: CASRTPVERDVSTDTQYF. The chain employs TRBV28 and TRBJ2-3, with 7 positions matching TRBD2. The CDR3 length is 18 residues. The germline V gene encodes CDR1 MDHEN and CDR2 SYDVKM. J was trimmed by 0 bases and V by 6 bases; bases with no gene match: 15.

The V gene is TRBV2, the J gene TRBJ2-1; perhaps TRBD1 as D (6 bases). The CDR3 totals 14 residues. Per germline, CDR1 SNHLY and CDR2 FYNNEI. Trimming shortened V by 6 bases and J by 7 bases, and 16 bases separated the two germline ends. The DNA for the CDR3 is TGTGCCAGCAGGGGGGCGGACGAGGCGAATGAGCAGTTCTTC. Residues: CASRGADEANEQFF.

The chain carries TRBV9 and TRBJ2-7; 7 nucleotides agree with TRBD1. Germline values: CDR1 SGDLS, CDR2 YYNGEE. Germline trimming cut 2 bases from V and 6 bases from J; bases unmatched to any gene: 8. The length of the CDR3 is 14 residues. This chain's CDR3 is CASSVGITGAEQYF. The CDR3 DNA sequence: TGTGCCAGCAGCGTGGGGATAACAGGGGCCGAGCAGTACTTC. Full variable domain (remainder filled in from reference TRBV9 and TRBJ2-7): DSGVTQTPKHLITATGQRVTLRCSPRSGDLSVYWYQQSLDQGLQFLIQYYNGEERAKGNILERFSAQQFPDLHSELNLSSLELGDSALYFCASSVGITGAEQYFGPGTRLTVT.

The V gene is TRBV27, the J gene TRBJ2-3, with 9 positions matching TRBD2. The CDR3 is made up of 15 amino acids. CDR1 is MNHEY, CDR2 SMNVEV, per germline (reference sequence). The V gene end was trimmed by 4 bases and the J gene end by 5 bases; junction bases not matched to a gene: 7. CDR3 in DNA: TGTGCCAGCAGTTCCCTAGCGGGGACCGTAGATACGCAGTATTTT. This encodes CASSSLAGTVDTQYF.

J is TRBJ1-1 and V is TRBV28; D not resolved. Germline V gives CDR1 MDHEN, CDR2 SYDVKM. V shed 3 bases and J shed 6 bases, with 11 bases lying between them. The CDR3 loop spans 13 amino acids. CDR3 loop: CASSLRVGPEAFF. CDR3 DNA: TGTGCCAGCAGTTTGCGAGTAGGACCTGAAGCTTTCTTT. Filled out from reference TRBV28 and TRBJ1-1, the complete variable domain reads DVKVTQSSRYLVKRTGEKVFLECVQDMDHENMFWYRQDPGLGLRLIYFSYDVKMKEKGDIPEGYSVSREKKERFSLILESASTNQTSMYLCASSLRVGPEAFFGQGTRLTVV.

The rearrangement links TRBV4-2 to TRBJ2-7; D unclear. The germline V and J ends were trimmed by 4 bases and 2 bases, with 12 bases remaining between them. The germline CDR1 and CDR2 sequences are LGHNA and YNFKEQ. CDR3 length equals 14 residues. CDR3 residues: CASSPGKAPYEQYF. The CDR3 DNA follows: TGTGCCAGCAGCCCAGGCAAAGCCCCCTACGAGCAGTACTTC.

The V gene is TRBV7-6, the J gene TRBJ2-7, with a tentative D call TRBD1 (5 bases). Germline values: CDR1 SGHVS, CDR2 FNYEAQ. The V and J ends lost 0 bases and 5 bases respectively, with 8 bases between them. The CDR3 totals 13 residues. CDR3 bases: TGTGCCAGCAGCTTAGCCCAGGGTGACGAGCAGTACTTC. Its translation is CASSLAQGDEQYF. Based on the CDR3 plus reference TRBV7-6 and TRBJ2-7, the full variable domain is GAGVSQSPRYKVTKRGQDVALRCDPISGHVSLYWYRQALGQGPEFLTYFNYEAQQDKSGLPNDRFSAERPEGSISTLTIQRTEQRDSAMYRCASSLAQGDEQYFGPGTRLTVT.

The DNA for the CDR3 is TGTGCCAGCAGCCTACGGATTGGGGACGGCACCGGGGAGCTGTTTTTT. This sequence encodes CASSLRIGDGTGELFF. The chain combines TRBV11-3 with TRBJ2-2; D is possibly TRBD1 or TRBD2 (5 bases each). Germline assignment: CDR1 SGHNT and CDR2 YENEEA. Trimming took 5 bases from V and 4 from J, leaving 17 bases between them. The CDR3 spans 16 residues.

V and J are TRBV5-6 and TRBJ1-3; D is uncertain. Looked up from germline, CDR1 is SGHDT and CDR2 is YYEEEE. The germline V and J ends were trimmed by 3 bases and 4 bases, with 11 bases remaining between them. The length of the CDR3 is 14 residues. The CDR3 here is CASSWNTAGNTIYF. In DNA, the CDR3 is TGTGCCAGCAGCTGGAACACGGCGGGAAACACCATATATTTT.

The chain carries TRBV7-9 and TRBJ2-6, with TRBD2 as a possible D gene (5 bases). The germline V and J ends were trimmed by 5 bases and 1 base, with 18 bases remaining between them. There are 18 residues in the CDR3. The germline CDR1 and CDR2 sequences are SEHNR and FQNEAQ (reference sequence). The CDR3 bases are TGTGCCAGCAGCCTCCTACTAGGAGGTGGTTCTGGGGCCAACGTCCTGACTTTC. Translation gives CASSLLLGGGSGANVLTF.

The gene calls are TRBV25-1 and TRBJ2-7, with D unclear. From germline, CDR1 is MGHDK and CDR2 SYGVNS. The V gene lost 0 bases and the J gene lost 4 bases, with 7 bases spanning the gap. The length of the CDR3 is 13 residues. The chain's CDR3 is CASSEYGSYEQYF. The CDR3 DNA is TGTGCCAGCAGTGAATATGGGTCGTACGAGCAGTACTTC.

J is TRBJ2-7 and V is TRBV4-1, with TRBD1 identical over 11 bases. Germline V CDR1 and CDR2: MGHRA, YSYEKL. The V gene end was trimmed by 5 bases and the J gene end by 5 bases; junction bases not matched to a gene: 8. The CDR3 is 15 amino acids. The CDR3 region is CASSYTPGQGDEQYF. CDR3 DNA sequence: TGCGCCAGCAGCTACACTCCGGGACAGGGGGACGAGCAGTACTTC.

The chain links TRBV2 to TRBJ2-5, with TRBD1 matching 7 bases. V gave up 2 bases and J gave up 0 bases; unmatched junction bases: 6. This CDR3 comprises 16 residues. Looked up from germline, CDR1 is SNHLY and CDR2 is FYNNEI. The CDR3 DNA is TGTGCCAGCAGTGAAACACAGGGGTACGACCAAGAGACCCAGTACTTC. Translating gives CASSETQGYDQETQYF. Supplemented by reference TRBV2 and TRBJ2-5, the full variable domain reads EPEVTQTPSHQVTQMGQEVILRCVPISNHLYFYWYRQILGQKVEFLVSFYNNEISEKSEIFDDQFSVERPDGSNFTLKIRSTKLEDSAMYFCASSETQGYDQETQYFGPGTRLLVL.

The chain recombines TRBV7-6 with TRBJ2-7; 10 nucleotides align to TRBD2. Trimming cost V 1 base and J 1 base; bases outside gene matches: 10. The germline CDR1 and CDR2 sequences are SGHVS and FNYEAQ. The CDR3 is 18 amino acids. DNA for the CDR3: TGTGCCAGCAGCTTAGGATCGGGAGGGACTAGCGCTTCCTACGAGCAGTACTTC. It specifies CASSLGSGGTSASYEQYF.

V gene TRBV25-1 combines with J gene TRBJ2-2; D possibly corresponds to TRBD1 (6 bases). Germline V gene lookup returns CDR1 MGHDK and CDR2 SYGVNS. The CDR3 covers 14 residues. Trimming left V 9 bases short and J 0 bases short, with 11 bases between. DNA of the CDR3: TGTGCCAGTACAGGGCCCCCGAACACCGGGGAGCTGTTTTTT. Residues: CASTGPPNTGELFF.

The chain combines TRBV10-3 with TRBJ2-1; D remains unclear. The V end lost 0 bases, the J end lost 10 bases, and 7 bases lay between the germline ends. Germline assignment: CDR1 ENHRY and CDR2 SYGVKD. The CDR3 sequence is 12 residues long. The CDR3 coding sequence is TGTGCCATCAGTGAGTCGTTGGGCGAGCAGTTCTTC. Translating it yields CAISESLGEQFF.

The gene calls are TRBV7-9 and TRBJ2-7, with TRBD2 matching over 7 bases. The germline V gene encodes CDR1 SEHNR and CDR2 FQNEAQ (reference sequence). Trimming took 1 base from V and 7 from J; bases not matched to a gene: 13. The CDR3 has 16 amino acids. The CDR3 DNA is TGTGCCAGCAGCTTAGACACCATTGGTTACGGGGGGGAGCAGTACTTC. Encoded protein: CASSLDTIGYGGEQYF.